This T cell receptor (beta chain) stems from a study of vaccination and CD4 T cells after COVID-19. On the study more broadly: The convalescents, six males and four females, included two who were Hispanic. In culture, cells were exposed to overlapping spike peptides from SARS-CoV-2, HCoV-NL63, HCoV-OC43 and HCoV-229E.

The Oncomine TCR Beta short-read assay generated sequence data from the DNA of cultured CD4+ T cells. TCRdb passed the PCR reads through MiXCR, listing each CDR3 protein once. The sample holds about 20,000 distinct CDR3 sequences; about 56% are singletons and the top ten take approximately 19%. V dropped 5 bases and J dropped 2; count of bases not matched to a gene: 11. The length of the CDR3 is 17 residues. Germline CDR1 is SGHTA and CDR2 is FQGTGA. This sample's treatment: approximately 9-day PBMC culture with coronavirus spike peptide pools or control peptides (ViraFEST assay). Comment on this clonotype: What it binds is unknown.

Sequenced material: CD4+ T cells from blood, cultured in vitro, taken before SARS-CoV-2 vaccination. The sequence was obtained from a human donor who had recovered from COVID-19. This chain joins TRBV7-3 and TRBJ2-7; the match to TRBD1 covers 11 bases. CDR3 protein: CASSIGTGGGYAYEQYF. The CDR3 DNA follows: TGTGCCAGCAGCATCGGGACAGGGGGAGGGTATGCCTACGAGCAGTACTTC.